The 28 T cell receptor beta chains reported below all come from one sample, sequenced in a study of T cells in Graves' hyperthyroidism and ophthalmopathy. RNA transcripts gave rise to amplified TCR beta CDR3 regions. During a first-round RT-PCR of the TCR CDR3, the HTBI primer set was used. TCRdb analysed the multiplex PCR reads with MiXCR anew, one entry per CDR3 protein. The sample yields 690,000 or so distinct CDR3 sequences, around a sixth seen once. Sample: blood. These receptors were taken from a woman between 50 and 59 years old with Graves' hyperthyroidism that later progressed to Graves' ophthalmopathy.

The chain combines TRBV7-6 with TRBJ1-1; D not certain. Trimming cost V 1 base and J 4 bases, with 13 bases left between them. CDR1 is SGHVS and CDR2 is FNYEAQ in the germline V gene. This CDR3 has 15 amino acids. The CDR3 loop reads CASSLEWVEGTEAFF. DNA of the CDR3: TGTGCCAGCAGCTTAGAATGGGTGGAGGGCACTGAAGCTTTCTTT.

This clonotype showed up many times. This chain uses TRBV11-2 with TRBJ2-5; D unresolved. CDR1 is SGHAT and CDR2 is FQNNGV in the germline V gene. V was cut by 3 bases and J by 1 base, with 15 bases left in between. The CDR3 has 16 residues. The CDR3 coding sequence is TGTGCCAGCAGCTTCACCGGCTTCGTCGGCCAAGAGACCCAGTACTTC. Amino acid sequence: CASSFTGFVGQETQYF.

The CDR3 spells CASSLGQKTTDTQYF. The CDR3 DNA reads as TGTGCCAGCAGCTTAGGACAGAAGACCACAGATACGCAGTATTTT. This chain uses TRBV7-9 with TRBJ2-3, with a possible D match to TRBD1 (5 bases). This CDR3 comprises 15 residues. The V and J ends lost 1 base and 2 bases respectively, with 10 bases between them. CDR1 SEHNR and CDR2 FQNEAQ come from the germline V gene (reference sequence).

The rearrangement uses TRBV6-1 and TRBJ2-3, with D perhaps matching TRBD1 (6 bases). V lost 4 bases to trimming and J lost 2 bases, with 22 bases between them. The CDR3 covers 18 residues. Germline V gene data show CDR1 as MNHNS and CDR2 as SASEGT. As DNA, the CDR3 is TGTGCCAGCAGTGTCACTTTGGGTACAGGGAAAACCACAGATACGCAGTATTTT. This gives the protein CASSVTLGTGKTTDTQYF.

The CDR3 DNA follows: TGTGCCAGCAGTCGTGGGACAGGGAACACAGATACGCAGTATTTT. Residues: CASSRGTGNTDTQYF. The rearrangement uses TRBV2 and TRBJ2-3; 9 nucleotides align to TRBD1. With V trimmed by 5 bases and J by 2 bases, 5 bases remained unmatched. Germline V CDR1 and CDR2: SNHLY, FYNNEI. This CDR3 is built from 15 residues.

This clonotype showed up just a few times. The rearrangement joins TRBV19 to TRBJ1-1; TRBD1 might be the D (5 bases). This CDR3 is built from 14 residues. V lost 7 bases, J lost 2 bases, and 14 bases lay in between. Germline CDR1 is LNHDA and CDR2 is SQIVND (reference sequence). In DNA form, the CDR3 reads TGTGCCAGTAAGCATCGGGACCTTAACACTGAAGCTTTCTTT. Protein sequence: CASKHRDLNTEAFF.

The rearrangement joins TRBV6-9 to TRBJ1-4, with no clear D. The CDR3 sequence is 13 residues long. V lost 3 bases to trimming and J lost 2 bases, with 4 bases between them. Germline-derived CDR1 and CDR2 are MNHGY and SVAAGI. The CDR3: CASSYETNEKLFF. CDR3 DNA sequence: TGTGCCAGCAGTTACGAGACTAATGAAAAACTGTTTTTT.

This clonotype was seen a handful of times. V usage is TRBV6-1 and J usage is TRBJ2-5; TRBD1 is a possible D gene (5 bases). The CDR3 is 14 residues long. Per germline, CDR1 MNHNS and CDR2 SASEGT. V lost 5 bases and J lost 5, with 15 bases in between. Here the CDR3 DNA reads TGTGCCAGCAGTTTCCGGACAAAAAGGGAGACCCAGTACTTC. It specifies CASSFRTKRETQYF.

CDR3 sequence reads: CASSVDRAGELFF. The CDR3 DNA is TGTGCCAGCAGCGTAGACAGGGCCGGGGAGCTGTTTTTT. The V gene is TRBV9, the J gene TRBJ2-2, with a possible D match to TRBD1 (6 bases). The V gene's germline CDR1 is SGDLS and CDR2 YYNGEE. With 0 bases removed from V and 6 bases from J, the gap between germline ends came to 6 bases. The CDR3 is 13 amino acids.

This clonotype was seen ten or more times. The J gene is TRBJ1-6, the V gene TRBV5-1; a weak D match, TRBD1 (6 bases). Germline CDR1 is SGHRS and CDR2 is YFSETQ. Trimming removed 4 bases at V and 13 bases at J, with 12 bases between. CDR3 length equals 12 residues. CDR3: CASSLGTLPLHF. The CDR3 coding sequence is TGCGCCAGCAGCCTCGGGACACTTCCCCTCCACTTT.

CDR3 protein: CASSLIPSYEQYF. The CDR3 nucleotides are TGTGCCAGCAGCTTAATCCCGAGCTACGAGCAGTACTTC. V usage is TRBV7-3 and J usage is TRBJ2-7; the D is unclear. Germline CDR1 and CDR2: SGHTA and FQGTGA. The CDR3 has 13 amino acids. The V and J ends lost 1 base and 3 bases respectively, with 7 bases between them.

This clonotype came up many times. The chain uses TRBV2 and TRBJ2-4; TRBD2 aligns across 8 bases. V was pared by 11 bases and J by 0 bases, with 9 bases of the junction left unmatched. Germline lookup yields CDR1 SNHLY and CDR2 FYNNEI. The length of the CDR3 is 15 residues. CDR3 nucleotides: TGTGCCTCCCACGGGAGGGGGGAAGCCAAAAACATTCAGTACTTC. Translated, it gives CASHGRGEAKNIQYF.

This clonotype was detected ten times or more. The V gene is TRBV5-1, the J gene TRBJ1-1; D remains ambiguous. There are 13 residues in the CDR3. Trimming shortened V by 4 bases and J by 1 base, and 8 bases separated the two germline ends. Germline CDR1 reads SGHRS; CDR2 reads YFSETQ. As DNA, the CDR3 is TGCGCCAGCAGCCCCCAAGCGAACACTGAAGCTTTCTTT. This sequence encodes CASSPQANTEAFF.

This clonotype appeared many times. CDR3 loop: CASSPPLTGELFF. The CDR3 region has the DNA TGTGCCAGCAGCCCCCCACTGACCGGGGAGCTGTTTTTT. V gene TRBV7-8 combines with J gene TRBJ2-2; D not resolved. Germline-derived CDR1 and CDR2 are SGHVS and FQNEAQ. Trimming stripped 5 bases from V and 5 bases from J, with 9 bases between. The CDR3 is 13 residues long.

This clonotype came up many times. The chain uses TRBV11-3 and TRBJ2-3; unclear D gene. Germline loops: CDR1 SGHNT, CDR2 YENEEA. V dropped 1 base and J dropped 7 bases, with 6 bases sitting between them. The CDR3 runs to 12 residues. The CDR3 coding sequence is TGTGCCAGCAGCTTAGTGTCTCATACGCAGTATTTT. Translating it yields CASSLVSHTQYF.

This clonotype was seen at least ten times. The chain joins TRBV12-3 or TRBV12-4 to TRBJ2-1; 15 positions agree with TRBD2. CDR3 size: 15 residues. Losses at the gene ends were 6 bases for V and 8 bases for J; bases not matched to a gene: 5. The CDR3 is CASRGTSGGKDEQFF. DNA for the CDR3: TGTGCCAGCAGGGGGACTAGCGGGGGGAAAGATGAGCAGTTCTTC.

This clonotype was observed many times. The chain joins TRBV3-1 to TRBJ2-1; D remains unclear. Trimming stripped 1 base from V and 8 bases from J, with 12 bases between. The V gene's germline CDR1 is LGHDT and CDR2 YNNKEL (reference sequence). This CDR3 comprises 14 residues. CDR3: CASSQALGFDEQFF. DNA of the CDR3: TGTGCCAGCAGCCAAGCGCTGGGGTTCGATGAGCAGTTCTTC.

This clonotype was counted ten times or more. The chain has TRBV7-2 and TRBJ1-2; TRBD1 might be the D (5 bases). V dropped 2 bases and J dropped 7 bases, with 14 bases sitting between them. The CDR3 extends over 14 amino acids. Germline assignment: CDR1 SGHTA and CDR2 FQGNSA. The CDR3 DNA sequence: TGTGCCAGCAGCTTACCCGGGACCGCCGGTGGCTACACCTTC. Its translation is CASSLPGTAGGYTF.

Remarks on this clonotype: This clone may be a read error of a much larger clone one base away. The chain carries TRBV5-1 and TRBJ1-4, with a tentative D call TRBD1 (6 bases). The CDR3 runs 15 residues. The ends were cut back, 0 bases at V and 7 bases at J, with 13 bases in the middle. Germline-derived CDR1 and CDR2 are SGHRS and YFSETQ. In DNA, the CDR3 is TGCGCCAGCAGCTTGGACGCGACAGGCTGTGAAAAACTGTTTTTT. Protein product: CASSLDATGCEKLFF. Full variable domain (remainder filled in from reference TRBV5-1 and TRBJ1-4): KAGVTQTPRYLIKTRGQQVTLSCSPISGHRSVSWYQQTPGQGLQFLFEYFSETQRNKGNFPGRFSGRQFSNSRSEMNVSTLELGDSALYLCASSLDATGCEKLFFGSGTQLSVL.

In DNA, the CDR3 is TGTGCCAGCAGTGAGGGCGGACAGTTTACCGGGGAGCTGTTTTTT. Encoded protein: CASSEGGQFTGELFF. The chain has TRBV6-1 and TRBJ2-2, with D maybe TRBD1 (6 bases). CDR1 MNHNS and CDR2 SASEGT come from the germline V gene. The CDR3 extends over 15 amino acids. Trimming removed 3 bases at V and 5 bases at J, with 13 bases between.

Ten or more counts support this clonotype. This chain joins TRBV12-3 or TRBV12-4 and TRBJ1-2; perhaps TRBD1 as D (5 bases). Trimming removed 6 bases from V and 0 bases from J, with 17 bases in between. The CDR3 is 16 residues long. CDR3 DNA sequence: TGTGCCAGCAGACCCTGGGGGAGCCGGACTAACTATGGCTACACCTTC. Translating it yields CASRPWGSRTNYGYTF.

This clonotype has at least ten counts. The CDR3 DNA is TGCGCCAGCAAAGGAGGCCAACCTAGCACAGATACGCAGTATTTT. Translated, it gives CASKGGQPSTDTQYF. V and J are TRBV5-1 and TRBJ2-3, with a weak D call TRBD2 (5 bases). CDR3 size: 15 residues. The V and J ends lost 6 bases and 0 bases respectively, with 14 bases between them. The germline CDR1 and CDR2 sequences are SGHRS and YFSETQ. Full variable domain (rest looked up from reference TRBV5-1 and TRBJ2-3): KAGVTQTPRYLIKTRGQQVTLSCSPISGHRSVSWYQQTPGQGLQFLFEYFSETQRNKGNFPGRFSGRQFSNSRSEMNVSTLELGDSALYLCASKGGQPSTDTQYFGPGTRLTVL.

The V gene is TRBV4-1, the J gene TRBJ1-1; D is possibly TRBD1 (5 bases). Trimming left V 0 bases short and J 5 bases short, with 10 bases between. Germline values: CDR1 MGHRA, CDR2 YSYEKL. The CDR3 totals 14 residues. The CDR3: CASSQDGTWTEAFF. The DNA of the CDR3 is TGCGCCAGCAGCCAAGATGGGACCTGGACTGAAGCTTTCTTT.

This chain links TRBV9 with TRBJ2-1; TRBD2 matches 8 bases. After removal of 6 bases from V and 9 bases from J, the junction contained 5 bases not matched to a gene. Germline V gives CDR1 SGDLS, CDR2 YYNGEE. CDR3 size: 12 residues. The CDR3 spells CASIGRGGEQFF. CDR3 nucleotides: TGTGCCAGCATCGGGAGGGGAGGTGAGCAGTTCTTC.

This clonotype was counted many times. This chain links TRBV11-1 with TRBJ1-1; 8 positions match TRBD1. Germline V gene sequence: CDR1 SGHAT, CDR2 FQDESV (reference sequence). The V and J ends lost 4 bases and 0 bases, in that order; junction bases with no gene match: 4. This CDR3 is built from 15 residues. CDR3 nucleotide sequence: TGTGCCAGCAGCTCCAACAGGGGGGTGAACACTGAAGCTTTCTTT. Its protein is CASSSNRGVNTEAFF.

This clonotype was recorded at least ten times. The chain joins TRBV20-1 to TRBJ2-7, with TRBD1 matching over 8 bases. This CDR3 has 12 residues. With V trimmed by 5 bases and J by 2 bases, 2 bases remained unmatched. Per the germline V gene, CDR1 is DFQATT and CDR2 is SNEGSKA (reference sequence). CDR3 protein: CSALQGAYEQYF. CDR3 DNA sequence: TGCAGTGCTCTACAGGGGGCCTACGAGCAGTACTTC.

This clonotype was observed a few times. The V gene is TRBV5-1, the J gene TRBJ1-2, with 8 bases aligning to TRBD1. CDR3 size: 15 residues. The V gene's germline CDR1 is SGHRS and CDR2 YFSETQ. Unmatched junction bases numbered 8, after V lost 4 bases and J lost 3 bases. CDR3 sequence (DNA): TGCGCCAGCAGCAATCCGGGACAGGCTCACTATGGCTACACCTTC. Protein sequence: CASSNPGQAHYGYTF.

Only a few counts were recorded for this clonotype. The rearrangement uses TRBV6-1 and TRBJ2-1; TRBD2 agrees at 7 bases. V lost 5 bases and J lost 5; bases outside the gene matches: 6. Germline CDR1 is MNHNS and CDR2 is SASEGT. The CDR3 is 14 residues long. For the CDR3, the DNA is TGTGCCAGCAGTAGACTAGCTTCAGACAATGAGCAGTTCTTC. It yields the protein CASSRLASDNEQFF.